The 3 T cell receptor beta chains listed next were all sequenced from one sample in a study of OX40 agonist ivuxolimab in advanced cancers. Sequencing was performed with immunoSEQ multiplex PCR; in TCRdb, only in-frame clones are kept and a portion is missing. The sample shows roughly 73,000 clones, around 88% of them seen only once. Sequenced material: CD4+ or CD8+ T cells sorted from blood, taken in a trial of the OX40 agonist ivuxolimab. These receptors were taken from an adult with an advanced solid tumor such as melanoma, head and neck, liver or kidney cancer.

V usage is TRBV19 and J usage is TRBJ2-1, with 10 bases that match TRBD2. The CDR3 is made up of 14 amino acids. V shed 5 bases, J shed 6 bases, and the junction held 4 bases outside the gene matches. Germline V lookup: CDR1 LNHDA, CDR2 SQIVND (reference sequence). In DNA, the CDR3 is TGTGCCAGTAGTCGCGGACTAGCGGCCAATGAGCAGTTCTTC. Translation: CASSRGLAANEQFF.

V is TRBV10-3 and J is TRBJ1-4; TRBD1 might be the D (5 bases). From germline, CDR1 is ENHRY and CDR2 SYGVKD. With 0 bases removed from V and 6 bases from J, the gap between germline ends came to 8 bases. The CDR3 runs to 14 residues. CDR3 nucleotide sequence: TGTGCCATCAGTGAGTCAGGGGTGGATGAAAAACTGTTTTTT. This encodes CAISESGVDEKLFF.

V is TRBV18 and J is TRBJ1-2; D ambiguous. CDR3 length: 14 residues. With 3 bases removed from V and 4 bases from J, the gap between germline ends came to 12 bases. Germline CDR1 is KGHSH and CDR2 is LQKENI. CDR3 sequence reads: CASSPPWARYGYTF. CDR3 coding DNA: TGTGCCAGCTCACCCCCATGGGCGCGCTATGGCTACACCTTC.